This entry lists 29 T cell receptor beta chains sequenced from one sample in a study of T cell responses to AZD1222 COVID-19 vaccine. Sequencing used immunoSEQ multiplex PCR; TCRdb keeps in-frame clones, though not all of them. The profile covers about 110,000 clones, with more than 70% appearing a single time and roughly 4.5% taken by the ten largest. The starting material was peripheral blood, obtained 28 days after the second AZD1222 dose. These receptors were taken from an adult who received the AZD1222 COVID-19 vaccine.

The V gene is TRBV7-3, the J gene TRBJ2-5; possible D gene TRBD2, 5 bases. This CDR3 region has 15 residues. The V end was cut by 2 bases, the J end by 4 bases, with 14 bases between. The germline CDR1 and CDR2 sequences are SGHTA and FQGTGA. The CDR3 sequence: CASSLAPSRGETQYF. The CDR3 region has the DNA TGTGCCAGCAGCTTAGCCCCTAGCAGAGGAGAGACCCAGTACTTC.

This clone was seen only once. The V and J genes are TRBV7-6 and TRBJ2-2; D not resolved. Germline V gene sequence: CDR1 SGHVS, CDR2 FNYEAQ. The CDR3 runs to 15 residues. Trimming took 1 base from V and 2 from J, leaving 8 bases between them. This CDR3 is CASSLGQLNTGELFF. CDR3 nucleotides: TGTGCCAGCAGCTTAGGGCAGCTAAACACCGGGGAGCTGTTTTTT.

This chain joins TRBV18 and TRBJ1-6; 8 bases agree with TRBD1. With V trimmed by 2 bases and J by 11 bases, 5 bases remained unmatched. Germline CDR1 reads KGHSH; CDR2 reads LQKENI. The CDR3 has 14 residues. CDR3 coding DNA: TGTGCCAGCTCACCAACAGGGGGAGTAACACCCCTCCACTTT. It yields the protein CASSPTGGVTPLHF.

The CDR3 loop reads CASSPSQGAGNTIYF. DNA of the CDR3: TGTGCCAGCTCACCATCACAGGGGGCAGGAAACACCATATATTTT. This chain uses TRBV18 with TRBJ1-3; 9 bases are a match to TRBD1. The CDR3 consists of 15 residues. Germline V lookup: CDR1 KGHSH, CDR2 LQKENI. Trimming at V came to 2 bases and at J to 4 bases, leaving 3 bases not matched to a gene.

The chain is built from TRBV5-1 and TRBJ2-7; 14 nucleotides agree with TRBD2. Germline values: CDR1 SGHRS, CDR2 YFSETQ. This CDR3 region has 19 residues. The trim removed 1 base at V and 4 bases at J, leaving 13 bases unmatched. The CDR3: CASSLRATSGRAGMYEQYF. CDR3 DNA sequence: TGCGCCAGCAGCTTGAGGGCGACTAGCGGGAGGGCCGGGATGTACGAGCAGTACTTC.

The chain has TRBV30 and TRBJ2-1; no clear D. Trimming took 8 bases from V and 4 from J, leaving 15 bases between them. Germline loops: CDR1 GTSNPN, CDR2 SVGIG (reference sequence). The CDR3 loop spans 13 amino acids. The CDR3 here is CAAQTPVYNEQFF. For the CDR3, the DNA is TGTGCCGCCCAGACTCCAGTGTACAATGAGCAGTTCTTC.

CDR3 nucleotides: TGTGCCAGCAGCTTAGTTGGATTCGCGAACACCGGGGAGCTGTTTTTT. Its protein product is CASSLVGFANTGELFF. This rearrangement joins TRBV7-2 to TRBJ2-2; unclear D gene. The germline V gene has CDR1 SGHTA and CDR2 FQGNSA. V lost 1 base, J lost 0 bases, and 9 bases lay in between. CDR3 length equals 16 residues.

This clone was seen only once. The chain has TRBV6-2 or TRBV6-3 and TRBJ2-1; D is possibly TRBD2 (5 bases). Germline V gene sequence: CDR1 MNHEY, CDR2 SVGEGT. Trimming stripped 2 bases from V and 14 bases from J, with 13 bases between. This CDR3 comprises 12 residues. The CDR3 sequence: CASSYKEGRKFF. CDR3 nucleotides: TGTGCCAGCAGTTACAAAGAGGGCCGGAAGTTCTTC.

The chain uses TRBV18 and TRBJ1-3, with D uncertain. This CDR3 is 16 amino acids long. With 6 bases removed from V and 7 bases from J, the gap between germline ends came to 22 bases. CDR1 KGHSH and CDR2 LQKENI come from the germline V gene. CDR3 sequence (DNA): TGTGCCAGCTCTCCCAACGGAGTTGGGATCGGGAACACCATATATTTT. Amino acids: CASSPNGVGIGNTIYF. Full variable domain (outside the CDR3, taken from reference TRBV18 and TRBJ1-3): NAGVMQNPRHLVRRRGQEARLRCSPMKGHSHVYWYRQLPEEGLKFMVYLQKENIIDESGMPKERFSAEFPKEGPSILRIQQVVRGDSAAYFCASSPNGVGIGNTIYFGEGSWLTVV.

This clone came up once. This chain connects TRBV11-2 to TRBJ2-7, with 11 bases matching TRBD1. Germline CDR1 is SGHAT and CDR2 is FQNNGV. Unmatched junction bases numbered 2, after V lost 3 bases and J lost 4 bases. This CDR3 contains 14 residues. The CDR3 region has the DNA TGTGCCAGCAGCTTGGACAGGGGGCGGTACGAGCAGTACTTC. Amino acid sequence: CASSLDRGRYEQYF.

V usage is TRBV7-9 and J usage is TRBJ2-1; D might be TRBD2 (5 bases). V was shortened by 5 bases and J by 9 bases, with 23 bases between the two germline ends. This CDR3 is 16 amino acids long. CDR1 is SEHNR, CDR2 FQNEAQ, per germline (reference sequence). In DNA, the CDR3 is TGTGCCAGCAGCCCCCGGTCTAGCATCTGGCCCGGTGAGCAGTTCTTC. It specifies CASSPRSSIWPGEQFF.

The V call is TRBV2, the J call TRBJ2-3, with 10 positions matching TRBD2. V lost 6 bases, J lost 0 bases, and 6 bases stayed unmatched. Germline CDR1 is SNHLY and CDR2 is FYNNEI. CDR3 length equals 16 residues. The DNA of the CDR3 is TGTGCCAGCAGGCTGTGGACTAGCGGTAGCACAGATACGCAGTATTTT. Encoded protein: CASRLWTSGSTDTQYF.

The J gene is TRBJ2-5, the V gene TRBV7-3; possibly TRBD1 for D (5 bases). This CDR3 is 13 amino acids long. V gave up 2 bases and J gave up 5 bases, with 9 bases separating them. Germline V gives CDR1 SGHTA, CDR2 FQGTGA. CDR3 nucleotides: TGTGCCAGCAGCTTAGGGGCCCGGGAGACCCAGTACTTC. The encoded protein is CASSLGARETQYF.

This sequence joins TRBV5-1 and TRBJ2-6, with no clear D. CDR1 is SGHRS, CDR2 YFSETQ, per germline. Trimming removed 2 bases at V and 4 bases at J, with 1 base between. The CDR3 extends over 12 amino acids. The CDR3 reads CASSFGANVLTF. Written as DNA, the CDR3 is TGCGCCAGCAGCTTCGGGGCCAACGTCCTGACTTTC.

This clone has more than one count but fewer than ten. This rearrangement joins TRBV6-1 to TRBJ2-1; weak D call: TRBD2 (6 bases). V was clipped by 2 bases and J by 9 bases, with 17 bases between them. The V gene's germline CDR1 is MNHNS and CDR2 SASEGT. The CDR3 is made up of 15 amino acids. In DNA, the CDR3 is TGTGCCAGCAGTGAATTTTTAGGCGGGAACAGTGAGCAGTTCTTC. It specifies CASSEFLGGNSEQFF.

This clone was detected only a few times. The sample has other DNA sequences that encode this CDR3 too. This sequence joins TRBV4-3 and TRBJ2-7; no definite D call. V was pared by 0 bases and J by 4 bases, with 10 bases between. Germline V lookup: CDR1 LGHNA, CDR2 YSLEER. There are 14 residues in the CDR3. The chain's CDR3 is CASSQDRAGYEQYF. CDR3 nucleotide sequence: TGCGCCAGCAGCCAAGATCGGGCCGGTTACGAGCAGTACTTC.

The chain is built from TRBV5-1 and TRBJ2-5; D ambiguous. V was pared by 1 base and J by 2 bases, with 15 bases between. Germline V lookup: CDR1 SGHRS, CDR2 YFSETQ. The CDR3 runs 16 residues. The CDR3 is CASSLSRGGFQETQYF. The CDR3 DNA reads TGCGCCAGCAGCTTGTCTCGAGGCGGCTTTCAAGAGACCCAGTACTTC.

CDR3 amino acids: CASSPGGTKSSYGYTF. DNA for the CDR3: TGTGCCAGCAGCCCAGGAGGGACAAAATCCTCCTATGGCTACACCTTC. The chain links TRBV7-9 to TRBJ1-2; D may be TRBD1 (6 bases). The CDR3 sequence is 16 residues long. CDR1 is SEHNR, CDR2 FQNEAQ, per germline (reference sequence). V dropped 5 bases and J dropped 4 bases, with 20 bases sitting between them.

CDR3 bases: TGTGCCAGCAGCTCCCTTACTCTGGCTAGCGGGCAAGAGACCCAGTACTTC. It encodes CASSSLTLASGQETQYF. This chain joins TRBV2 and TRBJ2-5; TRBD2 matches 8 bases. Germline CDR1 and CDR2: SNHLY and FYNNEI. The V and J ends lost 6 bases and 2 bases, in that order; junction bases with no gene match: 14. CDR3 length: 17 residues. Using reference TRBV2 and TRBJ2-5 for the parts outside the CDR3, the full variable domain is EPEVTQTPSHQVTQMGQEVILRCVPISNHLYFYWYRQILGQKVEFLVSFYNNEISEKSEIFDDQFSVERPDGSNFTLKIRSTKLEDSAMYFCASSSLTLASGQETQYFGPGTRLLVL.

V usage is TRBV4-1 and J usage is TRBJ2-7; possible D gene TRBD2, 5 bases. CDR1 is MGHRA and CDR2 is YSYEKL in the germline V gene. The CDR3 is 14 amino acids. V was pared by 1 base and J by 3 bases, with 10 bases between. The DNA for the CDR3 is TGCGCCAGCAGCCAAGTACTGGACTTCTACGAGCAGTACTTC. Its protein is CASSQVLDFYEQYF.

Comments on this clone: The same CDR3 can be traced to other DNA sequences in this sample. The chain employs TRBV7-9 and TRBJ1-1; D not resolved. Germline-derived CDR1 and CDR2 are SEHNR and FQNEAQ (reference sequence). The CDR3 sequence is 12 residues long. Trimming removed 1 base from V and 8 bases from J, with 8 bases in between. The CDR3 reads CASSLERTEAFF. CDR3 nucleotides: TGTGCCAGCAGCTTAGAAAGGACGGAAGCTTTCTTT. The entire variable domain, with the rest obtained from reference TRBV7-9 and TRBJ1-1, is as follows: DTGVSQNPRHKITKRGQNVTFRCDPISEHNRLYWYRQTLGQGPEFLTYFQNEAQLEKSRLLSDRFSAERPKGSFSTLEIQRTEQGDSAMYLCASSLERTEAFFGQGTRLTVV.

The chain links TRBV27 to TRBJ2-3; the D is unclear. With 0 bases removed from V and 4 bases from J, the gap between germline ends came to 11 bases. The CDR3 runs 15 residues. Germline CDR1 MNHEY, CDR2 SMNVEV (reference sequence). This chain's CDR3 is CASSLSYYAADTQYF. CDR3 in DNA: TGTGCCAGCAGTTTATCGTACTACGCGGCAGATACGCAGTATTTT.

The chain is built from TRBV10-1 and TRBJ1-3, with a tentative D call TRBD1 (5 bases). The CDR3 loop spans 17 amino acids. Looked up from germline, CDR1 is WNHNN and CDR2 is SYGVQD (reference sequence). Trimming cost V 1 base and J 2 bases, with 15 bases left between them. The CDR3 spells CASSEFGGSRPGNTIYF. The DNA for the CDR3 is TGCGCCAGCAGTGAGTTCGGGGGGAGCAGGCCTGGAAACACCATATATTTT.

This clone was detected a few times. The J gene is TRBJ1-3, the V gene TRBV2, with D perhaps TRBD1 (5 bases). The germline CDR1 and CDR2 sequences are SNHLY and FYNNEI. With 6 bases removed from V and 0 bases from J, the gap between germline ends came to 9 bases. The CDR3 is 14 residues long. The CDR3 coding sequence is TGTGCCAGCAGCAGACAGAGCTCTGGAAACACCATATATTTT. It specifies CASSRQSSGNTIYF.

V is TRBV7-2 and J is TRBJ2-7; D might be TRBD2 (6 bases). Deletions cut 5 bases from V and 0 bases from J, with 11 bases between. Germline V gives CDR1 SGHTA, CDR2 FQGNSA. CDR3 length: 14 residues. CDR3 in amino acids: CASSHSGSSYEQYF. In DNA form, the CDR3 reads TGTGCCAGCAGCCATAGCGGTTCCTCCTACGAGCAGTACTTC.

This clone was observed a handful of times. This chain connects TRBV4-2 to TRBJ2-5, with 13 bases that match TRBD2. This CDR3 has 16 residues. Per germline, CDR1 LGHNA and CDR2 YNFKEQ. With 1 base clipped from V and 6 bases from J, the junction kept 5 bases outside the gene matches. The CDR3 spells CASSQGGTSGKKTQYF. For the CDR3, the DNA is TGTGCCAGCAGCCAAGGTGGGACTAGCGGGAAAAAGACCCAGTACTTC.

This clone has only a few counts. This rearrangement joins TRBV6-5 to TRBJ2-7; the D gene is possibly TRBD2 (5 bases). Trimming shortened V by 4 bases and J by 1 base, and 8 bases separated the two germline ends. The CDR3 is 13 residues long. In germline, CDR1 is MNHEY, CDR2 SVGAGI. For the CDR3, the DNA is TGTGCCAGCAGTTCCGGGGTTTCCTACGAGCAGTACTTC. It is translated as CASSSGVSYEQYF.

The V gene is TRBV27, the J gene TRBJ1-2; D gene ambiguous. Germline V gives CDR1 MNHEY, CDR2 SMNVEV (reference sequence). The CDR3 has 13 residues. V gave up 3 bases and J gave up 4 bases, with 9 bases separating them. CDR3 sequence: CASSLRWGYGYTF. CDR3 bases: TGTGCCAGCAGTTTGAGGTGGGGCTATGGCTACACCTTC.

This clone showed up just once. V is TRBV5-4 and J is TRBJ2-7, with D perhaps matching TRBD1 (8 bases). The CDR3 has 15 amino acids. V lost 3 bases and J lost 2, with 15 bases in between. Looked up from germline, CDR1 is SGHNT and CDR2 is YYREEE (reference sequence). CDR3 sequence: CASSWGGQDTYEQYF. As DNA, the CDR3 is TGTGCCAGCAGCTGGGGGGGACAGGACACCTACGAGCAGTACTTC.